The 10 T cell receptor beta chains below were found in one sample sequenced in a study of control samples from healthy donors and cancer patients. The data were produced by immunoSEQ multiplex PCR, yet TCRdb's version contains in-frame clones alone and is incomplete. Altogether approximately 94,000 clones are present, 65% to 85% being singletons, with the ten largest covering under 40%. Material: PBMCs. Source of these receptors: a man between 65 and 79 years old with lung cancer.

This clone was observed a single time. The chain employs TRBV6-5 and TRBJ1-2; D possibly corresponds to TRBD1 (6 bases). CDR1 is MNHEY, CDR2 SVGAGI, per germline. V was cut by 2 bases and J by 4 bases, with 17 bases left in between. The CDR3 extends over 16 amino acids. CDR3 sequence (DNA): TGTGCCAGCAGTTACGCGGGACATCTCGTGGGCTATGGCTACACCTTC. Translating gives CASSYAGHLVGYGYTF.

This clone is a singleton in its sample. CDR3 sequence reads: CASSPPGTDTQYF. For the CDR3, the DNA is TGTGCCAGCTCACCCCCAGGGACAGATACGCAGTATTTT. This chain uses TRBV18 with TRBJ2-3; TRBD1 might be the D (5 bases). Trimming shortened V by 3 bases and J by 3 bases, and 7 bases separated the two germline ends. Germline CDR1 and CDR2: KGHSH and LQKENI. The CDR3 extends over 13 amino acids. Drawing the rest from reference TRBV18 and TRBJ2-3, the complete variable domain is NAGVMQNPRHLVRRRGQEARLRCSPMKGHSHVYWYRQLPEEGLKFMVYLQKENIIDESGMPKERFSAEFPKEGPSILRIQQVVRGDSAAYFCASSPPGTDTQYFGPGTRLTVL.

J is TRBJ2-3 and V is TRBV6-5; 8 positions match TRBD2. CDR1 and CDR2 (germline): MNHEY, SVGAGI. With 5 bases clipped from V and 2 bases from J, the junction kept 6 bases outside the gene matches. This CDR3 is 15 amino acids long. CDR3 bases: TGTGCCAGCAGTCCCTTAGCGGGGACCACAGATACGCAGTATTTT. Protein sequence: CASSPLAGTTDTQYF.

The CDR3 is CASSSEGGYEQYF. The CDR3 DNA sequence: TGTGCCAGCAGTTCCGAGGGGGGCTACGAGCAGTACTTC. This chain links TRBV27 with TRBJ2-7, with D perhaps matching TRBD1 or TRBD2 (6 bases each). This CDR3 is built from 13 residues. Trimming left V 4 bases short and J 3 bases short, with 10 bases between. Germline V gene data show CDR1 as MNHEY and CDR2 as SMNVEV (reference sequence).

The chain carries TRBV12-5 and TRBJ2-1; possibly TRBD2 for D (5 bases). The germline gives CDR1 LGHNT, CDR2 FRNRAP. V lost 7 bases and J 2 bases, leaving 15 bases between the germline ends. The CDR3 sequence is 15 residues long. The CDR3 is CASATGGRPYNEQFF. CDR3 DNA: TGTGCTAGTGCCACTGGCGGGCGACCCTACAATGAGCAGTTCTTC. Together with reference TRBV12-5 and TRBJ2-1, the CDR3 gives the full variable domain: DARVTQTPRHKVTEMGQEVTMRCQPILGHNTVFWYRQTMMQGLELLAYFRNRAPLDDSGMPKDRFSAEMPDATLATLKIQPSEPRDSAVYFCASATGGRPYNEQFFGPGTRLTVL.

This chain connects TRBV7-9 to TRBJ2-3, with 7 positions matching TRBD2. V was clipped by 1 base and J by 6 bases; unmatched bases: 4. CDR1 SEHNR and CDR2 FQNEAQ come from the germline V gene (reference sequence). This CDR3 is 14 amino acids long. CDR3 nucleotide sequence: TGTGCCAGCAGCTTAGTTAACGGGGGGGATACGCAGTATTTT. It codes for CASSLVNGGDTQYF.

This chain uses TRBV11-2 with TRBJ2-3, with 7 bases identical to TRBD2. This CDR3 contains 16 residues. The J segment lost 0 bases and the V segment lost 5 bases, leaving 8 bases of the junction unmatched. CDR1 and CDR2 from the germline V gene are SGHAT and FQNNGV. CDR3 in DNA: TGTGCCAGCAGCCTTGGGACTAAGGCTAGCACAGATACGCAGTATTTT. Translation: CASSLGTKASTDTQYF.

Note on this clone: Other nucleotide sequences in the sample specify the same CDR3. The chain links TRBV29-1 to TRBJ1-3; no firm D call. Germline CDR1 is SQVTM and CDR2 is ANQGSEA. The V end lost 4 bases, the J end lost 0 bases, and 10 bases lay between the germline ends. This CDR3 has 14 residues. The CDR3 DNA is TGCAGCGTTGGGTTAGGGAGCTCTGGAAACACCATATATTTT. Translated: CSVGLGSSGNTIYF.

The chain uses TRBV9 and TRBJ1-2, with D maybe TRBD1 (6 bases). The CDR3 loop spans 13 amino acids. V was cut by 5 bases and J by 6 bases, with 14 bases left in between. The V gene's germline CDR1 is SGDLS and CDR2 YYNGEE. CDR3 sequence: CASRRGEVHGYTF. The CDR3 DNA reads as TGTGCCAGCAGGAGGGGGGAAGTACATGGCTACACCTTC.

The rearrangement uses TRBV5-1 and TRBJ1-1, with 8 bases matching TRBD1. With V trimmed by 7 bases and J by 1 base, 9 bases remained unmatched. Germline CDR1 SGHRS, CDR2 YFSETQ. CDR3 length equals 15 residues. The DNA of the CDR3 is TGCGCCAGCCGTAGCTCCGGGACAGGGAACACTGAAGCTTTCTTT. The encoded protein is CASRSSGTGNTEAFF.